Below, 4 T cell receptor beta chains from the same sample are listed, as sequenced in a study of shared clonotypes between healthy human individuals. Clones were sequenced by immunoSEQ multiplex PCR, and TCRdb holds only the in-frame ones, with some missing. The sample contains approximately 99,000 clones, around 65% of which appear only once. Sequences were obtained from memory CD8+ T cells sorted from blood. Noted subset: CD45RO+ cells pooled with CCR7-negative TemRA cells. The receptors shown here come from a woman aged 25-40 years in good health.

This clone was picked up many times. This sequence joins TRBV19 and TRBJ2-2; D remains unclear. The CDR3 length is 16 residues. The V gene lost 8 bases and the J gene lost 1 base, with 17 bases spanning the gap. CDR1 LNHDA and CDR2 SQIVND come from the germline V gene (reference sequence). The CDR3 reads CASVYSLTLNTGELFF. Here the CDR3 DNA reads TGTGCCAGTGTCTACTCCCTCACACTGAACACCGGGGAGCTGTTTTTT.

The chain carries TRBV4-2 and TRBJ2-7, with 10 bases aligning to TRBD2. CDR3 size: 15 residues. Trimming cost V 5 bases and J 2 bases; bases outside gene matches: 6. The V gene's germline CDR1 is LGHNA and CDR2 YNFKEQ. Here the CDR3 reads CASSLVAGGTYEQYF. CDR3 bases: TGTGCCAGCAGCTTGGTAGCGGGAGGTACCTACGAGCAGTACTTC.

Remarks on this clone: This sequence may be a read error, since a much larger clone differs from it by one base. This chain uses TRBV6-1 with TRBJ1-1; a weak D match, TRBD1 (5 bases). Looked up from germline, CDR1 is MNHNS and CDR2 is SASEGT. This CDR3 is built from 14 residues. Between the trimmed V and J ends, which lost 4 bases and 1 base, there was a span of 10 bases. CDR3 nucleotide sequence: TGTGCCAGCAGTGTGGGGGAGGGGAACACTGAAGCTTTCTTT. Translating gives CASSVGEGNTEAFF.

This clone was seen a single time. V and J are TRBV4-2 and TRBJ2-7, with D hard to call. The V end was cut by 0 bases, the J end by 0 bases, with 9 bases between. Germline V gene sequence: CDR1 LGHNA, CDR2 YNFKEQ. The CDR3 runs 15 residues. As DNA, the CDR3 is TGTGCCAGCAGCCAAGAGGGCGCTAGCTCCTACGAGCAGTACTTC. Translation gives CASSQEGASSYEQYF.